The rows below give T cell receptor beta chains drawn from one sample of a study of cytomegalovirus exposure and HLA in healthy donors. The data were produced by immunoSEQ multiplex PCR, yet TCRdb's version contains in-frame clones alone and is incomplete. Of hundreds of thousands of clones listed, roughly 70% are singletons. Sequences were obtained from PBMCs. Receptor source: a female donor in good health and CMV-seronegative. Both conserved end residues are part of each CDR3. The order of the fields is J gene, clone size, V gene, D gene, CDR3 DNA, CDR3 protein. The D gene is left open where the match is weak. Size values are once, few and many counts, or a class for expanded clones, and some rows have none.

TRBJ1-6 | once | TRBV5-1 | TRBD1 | TGCGCCAGCAGCACCGGGACAGGGGGGAATTCACCCCTCCACTTT | CASSTGTGGNSPLHF
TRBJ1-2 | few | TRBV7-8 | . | TGTGCCAGCAGCTTAGAAGGGAGCAAGTTGAGCTATGGCTACACCTTC | CASSLEGSKLSYGYTF
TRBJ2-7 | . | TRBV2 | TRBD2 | TGTGCCAGCAGCCGACTAGCTCTCTACGAGCAGTACTTC | CASSRLALYEQYF
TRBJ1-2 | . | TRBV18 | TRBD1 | TGTGCCAGCTCACCACCGAGACAGGGGTTTAACTATGGCTACACCTTC | CASSPPRQGFNYGYTF
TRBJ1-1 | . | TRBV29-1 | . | TGCAGCGCCTCAGGGAACATATACACTGAAGCTTTCTTT | CSASGNIYTEAFF
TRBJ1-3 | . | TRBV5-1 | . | TGCGCCAGCAGCTTGGTACAGGGCTCTGGAAACACCATATATTTT | CASSLVQGSGNTIYF
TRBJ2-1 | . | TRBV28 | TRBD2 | TGTGCCAGCAGTTTATGGGGTTTTTCGCGGGAGGGCCGAGGGAATGAGCAGTTCTTC | CASSLWGFSREGRGNEQFF
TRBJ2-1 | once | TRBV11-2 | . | TGTGCCAGCAGCTTAGCCAGGGCTCAGGGCAATGAGCAGTTCTTC | CASSLARAQGNEQFF
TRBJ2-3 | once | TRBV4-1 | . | TGCGCCAGCAGCCAAGATTCCTCGATGACACCAGGAGGGACAGATACGCAGTATTTT | CASSQDSSMTPGGTDTQYF
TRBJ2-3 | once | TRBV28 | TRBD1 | TGTGCCAGCAGTTCACCCTACAGGGGAGATACGCAGTATTTT | CASSSPYRGDTQYF
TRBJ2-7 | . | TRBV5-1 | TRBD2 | TGCGCCAGCAGTGTGGGACTAGCGGGAGGGCCTTCCTACGAGCAGTACTTC | CASSVGLAGGPSYEQYF
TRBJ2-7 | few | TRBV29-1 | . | TGCAGCGTCAGGGGCGGGAGAGAATTCTACGAGCAGTACTTC | CSVRGGREFYEQYF
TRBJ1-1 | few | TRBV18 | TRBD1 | TGTGCCAGCTCACAACTACAGGGGGCAGGGACTGAAGCTTTCTTT | CASSQLQGAGTEAFF
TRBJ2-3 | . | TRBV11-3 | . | TGTGCCAGCACCAGAGGGGGGAGGGTCGCAGATACGCAGTATTTT | CASTRGGRVADTQYF
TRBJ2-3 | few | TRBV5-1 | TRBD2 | TGCGCCAGCAGCAACCAACTAGCGAGCACCGGTGATACGCAGTATTTT | CASSNQLASTGDTQYF
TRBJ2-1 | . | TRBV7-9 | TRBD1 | TGTGCCAGCAGCGGATGGACAGGAAGAGACAATGAGCAGTTCTTC | CASSGWTGRDNEQFF
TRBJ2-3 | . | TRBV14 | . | TGTGCCAGCAGCCAAGTTCCAGGACTGGCGCAGTATTTT | CASSQVPGLAQYF
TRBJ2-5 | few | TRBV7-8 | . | TGTGCCAGCAGCTTATGGGGACAACTGTCCCAAGAGACCCAGTACTTC | CASSLWGQLSQETQYF
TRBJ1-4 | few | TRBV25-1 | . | TGTGCCAGCAGCCAGGGGTACAAACTGTTTTTT | CASSQGYKLFF
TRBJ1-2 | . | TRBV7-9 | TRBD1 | TGTGCCAGCAGCCCGGACAGGTATAACTATGGCTACACCTTC | CASSPDRYNYGYTF
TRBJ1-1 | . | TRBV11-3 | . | TGTGCCAGCAGCCCCAGCGTCGACAGTCAGGCTTTCTTT | CASSPSVDSQAFF
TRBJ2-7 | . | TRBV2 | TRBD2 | TGTGCCAGCAGCGAGACTAGCGGGAGGGCCTACGAGCAGTACTTC | CASSETSGRAYEQYF
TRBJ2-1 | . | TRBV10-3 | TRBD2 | TGTGCCAACGGACTAGCGGGAGGGCTTGAGCAGTTCTTC | CANGLAGGLEQFF
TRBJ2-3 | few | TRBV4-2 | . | TGTGCCAGCAGCAAAGGCGGGACTGAGGCAGATACGCAGTATTTT | CASSKGGTEADTQYF
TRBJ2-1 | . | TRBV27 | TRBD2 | TGTGCCAGCACCCTCATCCCGACTAGCGGGAGTATTGAGCAGTTCTTC | CASTLIPTSGSIEQFF
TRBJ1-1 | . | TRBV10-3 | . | TGTGCCATCAGTGAGTCGTGGGAGAGGAACACTGAAGCTTTCTTT | CAISESWERNTEAFF
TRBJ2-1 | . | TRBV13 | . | TGTGCCACCCTGCGAGTCAATGAGCAGTTCTTC | CATLRVNEQFF
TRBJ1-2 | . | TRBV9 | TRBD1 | TGTGCCAGCAGCGTAGGGACAGGAGACTATGGCTACACCTTC | CASSVGTGDYGYTF
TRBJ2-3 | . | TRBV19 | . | TGTGCCAGTAGTATAGGCCGCGGGATCACAGATACGCAGTATTTT | CASSIGRGITDTQYF
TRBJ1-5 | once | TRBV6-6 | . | TGTGCCAGCGTATTGGCCAGGGGTCAAGGTCAGCCCCAGCATTTT | CASVLARGQGQPQHF
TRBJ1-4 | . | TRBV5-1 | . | TGCGCCAGCAGCTTGGCAGGTGCAACTAATGAAAAACTGTTTTTT | CASSLAGATNEKLFF
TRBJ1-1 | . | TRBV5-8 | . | TGTGCCAGCAGCACAAGAACAAACACTGAAGCTTTCTTT | CASSTRTNTEAFF
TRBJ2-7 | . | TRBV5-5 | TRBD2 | TGTGCCAGCAGCTTGGTGACGGGAGGAAATAACGAGCAGTACTTC | CASSLVTGGNNEQYF
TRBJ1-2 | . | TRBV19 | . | TGTGCCAGTAGTATACACACGTATGGCTACACCTTC | CASSIHTYGYTF
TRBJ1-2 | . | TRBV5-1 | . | TGCGCCAGCAGCCTTGGCCCCACGACAGGTTTAGCTAACTATGGCTACACCTTC | CASSLGPTTGLANYGYTF
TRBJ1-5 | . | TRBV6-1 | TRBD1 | TGTGCCAGCAGTGATAGACAGGGGGCCCTTAGCAATCAGCCCCAGCATTTT | CASSDRQGALSNQPQHF
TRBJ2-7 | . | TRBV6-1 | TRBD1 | TGTGCCAGCAGTGTTGGTCAGGGGGCCTACGAGCAGTACTTC | CASSVGQGAYEQYF